Reported below is one TCR beta chain. Its antigen remains unknown. Sequencing templates came from extracted RNA that was reverse transcribed into cDNA. Sequencing used immunoSEQ multiplex PCR; TCRdb keeps in-frame clones, though not all of them. The profile shows under 30,000 clones, about 47% of them singletons. Alopecia areata patients provided lesional scalp punch biopsies and peripheral blood. These data are taken from a study of CD8+ T cells in alopecia areata. CDR1 is MDHEN, CDR2 SYDVKM, per germline. With V trimmed by 5 bases and J by 4 bases, 10 bases remained unmatched. The CDR3 is 16 residues long. Study-wide results and limits: Scalp sequencing captures resident alphabeta T cells of normal skin too. Relative to normal scalp, lesional scalp, especially alopecia totalis/universalis, showed higher clonality.

This TCR was sampled from a human donor with alopecia areata. The sequenced material came from NKG2D-high CD8+ T cells sorted from blood. The genes are TRBV28 and TRBJ1-2; 10 bases agree with TRBD1. The CDR3 DNA is TGTGCCAGCAGTCCGCGGACAGGGGGATTTATCTATGGCTACACCTTC. Translated, it gives CASSPRTGGFIYGYTF.